Below are 4 T cell receptor beta chains sequenced from a single sample in a study of vaccination and CD4 T cells after COVID-19. Sequencing of the DNA from cultured CD4+ T cells was carried out with the Oncomine TCR Beta short-read assay. One entry per CDR3 protein results from TCRdb running MiXCR on the PCR reads. The sample has roughly 20,000 distinct CDR3 sequences; roughly 40% are singletons. Sample treatment: approximately nine-day PBMC culture with coronavirus spike peptide pools or control peptides (ViraFEST assay). Their antigens are not known. Source: CD4+ T cells from blood, cultured in vitro, taken after SARS-CoV-2 vaccination. The receptors shown here come from a human donor who had recovered from COVID-19.

This chain uses TRBV2 with TRBJ1-1; 7 positions match TRBD1. The V gene end was trimmed by 5 bases and the J gene end by 0 bases; junction bases not matched to a gene: 3. This CDR3 region has 14 residues. Germline V lookup: CDR1 SNHLY, CDR2 FYNNEI. The CDR3: CASSSGTVNTEAFF. Written as DNA, the CDR3 is TGTGCCAGCAGTTCCGGGACAGTGAACACTGAAGCTTTCTTT.

The chain carries TRBV7-2 and TRBJ2-7, with D perhaps TRBD2 (5 bases). Trimming pared 6 bases from V and 2 bases from J, leaving 14 bases between. This CDR3 region has 14 residues. Germline-derived CDR1 and CDR2 are SGHTA and FQGNSA. The CDR3 bases are TGTGCCAGCAGGGCGGGCCTGGCCACCTACGAGCAGTACTTC. Encoded protein: CASRAGLATYEQYF.

The V call is TRBV6-2 or TRBV6-3, the J call TRBJ1-4; TRBD1 might be the D (5 bases). There are 13 residues in the CDR3. The germline V gene has CDR1 MNHEY and CDR2 SVGEGT. Deletions cut 5 bases from V and 6 bases from J, with 10 bases between. The CDR3 coding sequence is TGTGCCAGCAGTCAAGCCAGGGATGAAAAACTGTTTTTT. It is translated as CASSQARDEKLFF.

This clonotype occurred a few times. In nucleotides, the CDR3 is TGTGCCAGCAGCCAAGGGATCGGGGACACTGAAGCTTTCTTT. Translated, it gives CASSQGIGDTEAFF. This rearrangement joins TRBV7-3 to TRBJ1-1; no firm D call. With 5 bases removed from V and 3 bases from J, the gap between germline ends came to 13 bases. This CDR3 region has 14 residues. CDR1 is SGHTA and CDR2 is FQGTGA in the germline V gene.